The rows below give T cell receptor beta chains drawn from one sample of a study of T cells in pancreatic ductal adenocarcinoma. The data were produced by immunoSEQ multiplex PCR, yet TCRdb's version contains in-frame clones alone and is incomplete. There are under 6,500 clones in the sample; about 72% occur only once, and 8.8% lies in the top ten. Specimen: pancreatic tumor tissue. The receptors stem from a human donor with pancreatic ductal adenocarcinoma. The CDR3 runs from the conserved cysteine through the conserved F or W.

j_call: TRBJ2-2; v_call: TRBV4-3; cdr3_aa: CASSQARASGNTGELFF
j_call: TRBJ1-4; v_call: TRBV19; cdr3_aa: CASSISGRLTTNEKLFF
j_call: TRBJ1-2; v_call: TRBV29-1; cdr3_aa: CSVEVFDGYTF
j_call: TRBJ1-2; v_call: TRBV5-1; cdr3_aa: CASSPARGLGYTF
j_call: TRBJ1-6; v_call: TRBV4-1; cdr3_aa: CASSQGGTGGLASPLHF
j_call: TRBJ2-7; v_call: TRBV28; cdr3_aa: CASGDSSYEQYF
j_call: TRBJ2-7; v_call: TRBV5-1; cdr3_aa: CASSLPGYYEQYF
j_call: TRBJ2-5; v_call: TRBV7-9; cdr3_aa: CASSSTIPQETQYF
j_call: TRBJ2-3; v_call: TRBV2; cdr3_aa: CASSEGVGGADTQYF
j_call: TRBJ2-5; v_call: TRBV5-5; cdr3_aa: CASSLGQGQETQYF
j_call: TRBJ2-7; v_call: TRBV5-1; cdr3_aa: CASSPSGQYYEQYF
j_call: TRBJ2-7; v_call: TRBV28; cdr3_aa: CASSLLGAGYEQYF
j_call: TRBJ2-1; v_call: TRBV7-9; cdr3_aa: CASSLEVAYNEQFF
j_call: TRBJ1-1; v_call: TRBV19; cdr3_aa: CASSRRQGNTEAFF
j_call: TRBJ2-2; v_call: TRBV5-1; cdr3_aa: CASSLPPGTGNTGELFF
j_call: TRBJ1-4; v_call: TRBV5-5; cdr3_aa: CASSGSPALTNEKLFF
j_call: TRBJ1-6; v_call: TRBV23-1; cdr3_aa: CASSQRGQGCTYNSPLHF
j_call: TRBJ1-1; v_call: TRBV14; cdr3_aa: CASSQNRGGEAFF
j_call: TRBJ1-1; v_call: TRBV5-1; cdr3_aa: CASSFDWNTEAFF
j_call: NA; v_call: TRBV2; cdr3_aa: CASNRDRDHEQYF
j_call: TRBJ1-6; v_call: TRBV7-2; cdr3_aa: CASSFNQGSPLHF
j_call: TRBJ2-5; v_call: TRBV5-1; cdr3_aa: CASSLNPSAGETQYF
j_call: TRBJ2-7; v_call: TRBV7-2; cdr3_aa: CASSLARSSGGYEQYF
j_call: TRBJ2-2; v_call: TRBV27; cdr3_aa: CASSTPGQGGSGELFF
j_call: TRBJ1-5; v_call: TRBV27; cdr3_aa: CASRPNPRGTGYNQPQHF
j_call: TRBJ2-7; v_call: TRBV6-1; cdr3_aa: CASSEAHGRWAYEQYF
j_call: TRBJ2-2; v_call: TRBV19; cdr3_aa: CATGIKQGFVNTGELFF
j_call: TRBJ2-1; v_call: TRBV4-3; cdr3_aa: CASSQATSGSYNEQFF
j_call: TRBJ1-5; v_call: TRBV7-8; cdr3_aa: CASSPREGNQPQHF
j_call: TRBJ2-2; v_call: TRBV2; cdr3_aa: CASRQVLTGELFF
j_call: TRBJ2-3; v_call: TRBV7-2; cdr3_aa: CASSLAGGSTDTQYF
j_call: TRBJ2-3; v_call: TRBV6-1; cdr3_aa: CASSEARTSGLYSTDTQYF
j_call: TRBJ1-1; v_call: TRBV10-3; cdr3_aa: CAISDPTGGNTEAFF
j_call: TRBJ2-7; v_call: TRBV7-9; cdr3_aa: CASSLTDPNGEQYF
j_call: TRBJ2-1; v_call: TRBV21-1; cdr3_aa: CASLQGVANNEQFF
j_call: TRBJ2-7; v_call: TRBV28; cdr3_aa: CASSDGGGGYEQYF
j_call: TRBJ1-4; v_call: TRBV30; cdr3_aa: CAWSRQGLNEKLFF
j_call: TRBJ2-5; v_call: TRBV5-5; cdr3_aa: CASSSGTNKETQYF
j_call: TRBJ2-3; v_call: TRBV28; cdr3_aa: CASGQGTDTQYF
j_call: TRBJ2-5; v_call: TRBV7-3; cdr3_aa: CASSPGNPGQETQYF
j_call: TRBJ1-5; v_call: TRBV2; cdr3_aa: CASSPRTGQNQPQHF
j_call: TRBJ1-6; v_call: TRBV7-2; cdr3_aa: CASSLTGDSPLHF
j_call: TRBJ2-7; v_call: TRBV28; cdr3_aa: CATRTSGGRYEQYF